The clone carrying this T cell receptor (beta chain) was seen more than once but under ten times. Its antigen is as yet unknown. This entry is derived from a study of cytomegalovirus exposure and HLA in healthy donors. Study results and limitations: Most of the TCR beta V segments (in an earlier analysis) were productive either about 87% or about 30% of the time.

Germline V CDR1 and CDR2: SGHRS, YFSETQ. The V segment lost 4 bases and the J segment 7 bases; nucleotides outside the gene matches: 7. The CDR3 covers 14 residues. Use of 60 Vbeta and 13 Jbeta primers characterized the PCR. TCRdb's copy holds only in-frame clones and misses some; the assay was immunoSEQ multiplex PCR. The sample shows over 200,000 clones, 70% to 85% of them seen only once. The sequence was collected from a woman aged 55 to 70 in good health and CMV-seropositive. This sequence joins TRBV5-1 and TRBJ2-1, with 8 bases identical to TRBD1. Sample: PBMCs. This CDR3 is CASSTNTGGNEQFF. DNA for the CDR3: TGCGCCAGCAGCACAAATACAGGGGGGAATGAGCAGTTCTTC.